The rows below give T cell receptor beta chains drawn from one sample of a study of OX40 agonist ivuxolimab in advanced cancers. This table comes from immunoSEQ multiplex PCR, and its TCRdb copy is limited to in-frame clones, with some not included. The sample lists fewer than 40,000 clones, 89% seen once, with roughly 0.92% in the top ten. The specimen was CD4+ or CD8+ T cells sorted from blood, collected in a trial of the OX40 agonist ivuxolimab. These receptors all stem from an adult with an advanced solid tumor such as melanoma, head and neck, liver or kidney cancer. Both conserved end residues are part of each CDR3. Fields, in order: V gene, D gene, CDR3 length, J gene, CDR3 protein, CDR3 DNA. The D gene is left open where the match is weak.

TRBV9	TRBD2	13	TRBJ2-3	CASSEGTRDTQYF	TGTGCCAGCAGCGAAGGGACTAGGGATACGCAGTATTTT
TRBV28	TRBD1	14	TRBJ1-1	CASSLRQGWTEAFF	TGTGCCAGCAGCCTAAGACAGGGATGGACTGAAGCTTTCTTT
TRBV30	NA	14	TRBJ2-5	CAWSVRLELETQYF	TGTGCCTGGAGTGTACGTCTAGAGTTAGAGACCCAGTACTTC
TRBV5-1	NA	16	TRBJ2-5	CASSPLVGSGPETQYF	TGCGCCAGCAGCCCCCTAGTGGGGTCTGGCCCAGAGACCCAGTACTTC
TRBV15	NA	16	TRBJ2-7	CATSREASQGPYEQYF	TGTGCCACCAGCAGAGAGGCCTCACAGGGTCCCTACGAGCAGTACTTC
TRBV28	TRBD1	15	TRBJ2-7	CASGVNRGSLYEQYF	TGTGCCAGCGGGGTGAACAGGGGCTCCCTATACGAGCAGTACTTC
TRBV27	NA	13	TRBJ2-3	CASSFYYTDTQYF	TGTGCCAGCAGTTTTTACTACACAGATACGCAGTATTTT
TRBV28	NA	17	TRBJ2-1	CASSLNTGIGTYNEQFF	TGTGCCAGCAGTTTAAATACAGGGATCGGGACCTACAATGAGCAGTTCTTC
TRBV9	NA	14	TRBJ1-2	CASSLDGSGYGYTF	TGTGCCAGCAGCCTAGACGGGTCAGGCTATGGCTACACCTTC
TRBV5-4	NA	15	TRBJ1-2	CASSPGRGAGYGYTF	TGTGCCAGCAGCCCCGGAAGGGGGGCTGGGTATGGCTACACCTTC
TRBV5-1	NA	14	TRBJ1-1	CASSLSWVNTEAFF	TGCGCCAGCAGCTTGTCCTGGGTGAACACTGAAGCTTTCTTT
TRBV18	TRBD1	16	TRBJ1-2	CASSPLGTGANYGYTF	TGTGCCAGCTCACCCCTGGGGACAGGAGCTAACTATGGCTACACCTTC